The 2 T cell receptor beta chains below come from one sample, sequenced in a study of cytomegalovirus exposure and HLA in healthy donors. The PCR made use of 60 Vbeta and 13 Jbeta primers. Sequenced by immunoSEQ multiplex PCR; TCRdb stores in-frame clones only, minus some. The data hold about 120,000 clones, with around 74% observed a single time. The specimen sequenced was PBMCs. Every receptor here comes from a man between 60 and 70 years old in good health and CMV-seropositive.

This clone was seen at least ten times. J is TRBJ1-1 and V is TRBV6-1; 10 nucleotides match TRBD1. Germline loops: CDR1 MNHNS, CDR2 SASEGT. The CDR3 covers 15 residues. The V segment lost 7 bases and the J segment 1 base; nucleotides outside the gene matches: 6. The CDR3 region has the DNA TGTGCCAGCAAGACAGGGGGCGCGGGGAACACTGAAGCTTTCTTT. This gives the protein CASKTGGAGNTEAFF.

The gene calls are TRBV28 and TRBJ2-7, with 7 bases fitting TRBD1. This CDR3 has 13 amino acids. V trimming: 7 bases; J trimming: 0 bases; junction bases outside the gene matches: 3. Germline loops: CDR1 MDHEN, CDR2 SYDVKM. The CDR3 here is CASTRDSSYEQYF. The DNA for the CDR3 is TGTGCCAGCACAAGGGACAGCTCCTACGAGCAGTACTTC.